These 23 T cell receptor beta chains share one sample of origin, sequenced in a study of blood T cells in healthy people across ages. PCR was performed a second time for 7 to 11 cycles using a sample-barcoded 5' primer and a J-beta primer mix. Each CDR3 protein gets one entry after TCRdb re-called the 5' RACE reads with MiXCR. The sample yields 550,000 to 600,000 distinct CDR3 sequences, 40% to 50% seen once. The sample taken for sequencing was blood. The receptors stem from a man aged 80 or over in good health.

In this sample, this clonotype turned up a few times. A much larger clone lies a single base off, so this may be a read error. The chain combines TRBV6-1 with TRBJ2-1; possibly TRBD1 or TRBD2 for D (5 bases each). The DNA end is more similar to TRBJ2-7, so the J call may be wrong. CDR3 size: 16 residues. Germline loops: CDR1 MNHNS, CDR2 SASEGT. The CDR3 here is CASRESGRAAYNEQYF. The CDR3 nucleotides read TGTGCCAGCAGAGAATCGGGACGAGCAGCCTACAATGAGCAGTACTTC.

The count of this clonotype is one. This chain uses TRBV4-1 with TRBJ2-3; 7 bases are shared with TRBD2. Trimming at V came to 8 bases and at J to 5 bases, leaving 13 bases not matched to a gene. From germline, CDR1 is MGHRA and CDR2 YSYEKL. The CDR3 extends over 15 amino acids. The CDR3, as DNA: TGCGCCAGCTCCTGGGCCAGCGGGGCAGGAGATACGCAGTATTTT. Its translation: CASSWASGAGDTQYF.

CDR3 amino acids: CASSLNRRGYTF. The CDR3 region has the DNA TGTGCCAGCAGTTTAAACAGGCGTGGCTACACCTTC. This chain joins TRBV12-3 or TRBV12-4 and TRBJ1-2; a possible D gene is TRBD1 (5 bases). The CDR3 consists of 12 residues. The V end lost 2 bases, the J end lost 7 bases, and 8 bases lay between the germline ends.

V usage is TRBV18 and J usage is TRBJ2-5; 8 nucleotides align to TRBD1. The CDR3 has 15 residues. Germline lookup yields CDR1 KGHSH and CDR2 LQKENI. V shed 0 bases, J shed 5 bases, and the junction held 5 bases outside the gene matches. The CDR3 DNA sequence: TGTGCCAGCTCACCACCAGGACAGGGTGAGGAGACCCAGTACTTC. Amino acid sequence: CASSPPGQGEETQYF.

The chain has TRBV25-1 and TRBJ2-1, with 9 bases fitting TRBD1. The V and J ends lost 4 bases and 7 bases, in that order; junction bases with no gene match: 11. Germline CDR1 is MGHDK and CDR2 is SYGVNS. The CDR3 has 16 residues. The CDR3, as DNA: TGTGCCAGCAGTGGGGGGACAGGGATTTTGAGGAATGAGCAGTTCTTC. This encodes CASSGGTGILRNEQFF.

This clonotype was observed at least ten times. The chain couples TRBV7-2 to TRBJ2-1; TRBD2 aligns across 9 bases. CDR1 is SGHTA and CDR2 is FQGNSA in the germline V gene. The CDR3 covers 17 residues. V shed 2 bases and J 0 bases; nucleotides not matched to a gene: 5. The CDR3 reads CASSLTAGGTSYNEQFF. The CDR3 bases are TGTGCCAGCAGCTTAACTGCGGGGGGGACCTCCTACAATGAGCAGTTCTTC.

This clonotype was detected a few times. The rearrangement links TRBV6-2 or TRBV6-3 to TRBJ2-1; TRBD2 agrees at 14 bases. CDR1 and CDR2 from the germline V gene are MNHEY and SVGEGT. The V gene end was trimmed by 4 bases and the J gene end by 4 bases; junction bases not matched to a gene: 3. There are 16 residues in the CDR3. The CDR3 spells CASSSGLAGGYNEQFF. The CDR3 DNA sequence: TGTGCCAGCAGTTCCGGACTAGCGGGAGGTTACAATGAGCAGTTCTTC.

The CDR3 region has the DNA TGTGCCAGCAGAGGGGCTGCCGGGCGGACCCAGTACTTC. It is translated as CASRGAAGRTQYF. The chain carries TRBV7-2 and TRBJ2-5; possibly TRBD1 for D (5 bases). This CDR3 has 13 residues. Trimming stripped 6 bases from V and 7 bases from J, with 15 bases between. Looked up from germline, CDR1 is SGHTA and CDR2 is FQGNSA.

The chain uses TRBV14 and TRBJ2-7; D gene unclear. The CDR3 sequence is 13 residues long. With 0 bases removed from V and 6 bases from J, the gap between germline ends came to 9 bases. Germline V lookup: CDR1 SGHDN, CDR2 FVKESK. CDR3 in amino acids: CASSQDLSGEQYF. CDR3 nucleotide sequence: TGTGCCAGCAGCCAAGATCTTTCGGGCGAGCAGTACTTC.

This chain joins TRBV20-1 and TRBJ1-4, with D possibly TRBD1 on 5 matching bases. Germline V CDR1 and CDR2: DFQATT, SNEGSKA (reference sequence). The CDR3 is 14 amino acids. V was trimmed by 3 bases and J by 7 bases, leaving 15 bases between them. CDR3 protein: CSASPETRGEKLFF. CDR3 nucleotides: TGCAGTGCTAGCCCCGAGACGAGGGGTGAAAAACTGTTTTTT.

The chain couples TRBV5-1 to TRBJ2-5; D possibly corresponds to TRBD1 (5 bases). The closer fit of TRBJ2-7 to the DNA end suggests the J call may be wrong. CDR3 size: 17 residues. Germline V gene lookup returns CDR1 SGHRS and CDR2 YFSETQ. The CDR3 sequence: CASSSAIRQSGFIEQYF. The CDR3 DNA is TGCGCCAGCAGCTCAGCGATTCGACAGTCCGGATTCATCGAGCAGTACTTC.

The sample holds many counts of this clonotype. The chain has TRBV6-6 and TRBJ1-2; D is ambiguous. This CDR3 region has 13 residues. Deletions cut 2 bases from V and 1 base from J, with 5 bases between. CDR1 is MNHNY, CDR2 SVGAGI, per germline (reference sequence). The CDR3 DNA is TGTGCCAGCAGTTACACTGATAACTATGGCTACACCTTC. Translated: CASSYTDNYGYTF.

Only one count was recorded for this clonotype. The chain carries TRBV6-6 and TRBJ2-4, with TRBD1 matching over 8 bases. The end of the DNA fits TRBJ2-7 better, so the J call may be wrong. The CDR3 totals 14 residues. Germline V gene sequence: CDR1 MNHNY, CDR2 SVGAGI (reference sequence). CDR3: CASTGQGEGGEQYF. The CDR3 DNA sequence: TGTGCCAGCACTGGACAGGGAGAGGGAGGCGAGCAGTACTTC.

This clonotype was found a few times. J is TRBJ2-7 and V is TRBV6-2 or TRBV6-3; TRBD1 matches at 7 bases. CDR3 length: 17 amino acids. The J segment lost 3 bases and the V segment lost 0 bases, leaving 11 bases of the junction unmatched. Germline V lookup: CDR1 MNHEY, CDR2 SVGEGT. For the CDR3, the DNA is TGTGCCAGCAGTTACTCGCCAGGGGGTAGGTCGGGCTACGAGCAGTACTTC. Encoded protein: CASSYSPGGRSGYEQYF.

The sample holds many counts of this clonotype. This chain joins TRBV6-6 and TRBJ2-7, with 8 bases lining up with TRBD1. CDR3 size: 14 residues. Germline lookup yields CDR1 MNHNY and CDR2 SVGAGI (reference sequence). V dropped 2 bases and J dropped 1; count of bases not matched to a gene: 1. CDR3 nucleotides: TGTGCCAGCAGTTACCAGGGGGCGTCCTACGAGCAGTACTTC. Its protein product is CASSYQGASYEQYF.

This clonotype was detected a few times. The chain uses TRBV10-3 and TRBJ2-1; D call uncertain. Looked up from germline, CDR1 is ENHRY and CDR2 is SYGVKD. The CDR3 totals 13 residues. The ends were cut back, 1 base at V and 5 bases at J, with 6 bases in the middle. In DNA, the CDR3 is TGTGCCATCAGTGAGTACGCACACAATGAGCAGTTCTTC. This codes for CAISEYAHNEQFF.

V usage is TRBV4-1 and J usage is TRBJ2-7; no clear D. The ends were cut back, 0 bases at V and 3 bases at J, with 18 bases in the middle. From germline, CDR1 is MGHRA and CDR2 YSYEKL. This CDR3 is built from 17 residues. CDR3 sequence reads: CASSQDPVRTGLYEQYF. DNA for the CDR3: TGCGCCAGCAGCCAAGATCCAGTCAGGACGGGTCTCTACGAGCAGTACTTC.

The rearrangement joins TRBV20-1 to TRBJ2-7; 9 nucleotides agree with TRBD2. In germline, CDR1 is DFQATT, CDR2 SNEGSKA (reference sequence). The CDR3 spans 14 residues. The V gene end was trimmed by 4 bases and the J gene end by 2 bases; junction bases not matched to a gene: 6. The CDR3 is CSATGASGAYEQYF. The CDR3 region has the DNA TGCAGTGCTACTGGGGCTAGCGGGGCCTACGAGCAGTACTTC.

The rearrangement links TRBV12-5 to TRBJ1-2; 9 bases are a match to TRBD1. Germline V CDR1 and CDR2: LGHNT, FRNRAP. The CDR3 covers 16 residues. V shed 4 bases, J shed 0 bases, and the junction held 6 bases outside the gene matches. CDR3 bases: TGTGCTAGTGGTTCCGACAGGGGGATCTCTAACTATGGCTACACCTTC. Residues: CASGSDRGISNYGYTF. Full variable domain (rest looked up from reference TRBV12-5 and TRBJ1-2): DARVTQTPRHKVTEMGQEVTMRCQPILGHNTVFWYRQTMMQGLELLAYFRNRAPLDDSGMPKDRFSAEMPDATLATLKIQPSEPRDSAVYFCASGSDRGISNYGYTFGSGTRLTVV.

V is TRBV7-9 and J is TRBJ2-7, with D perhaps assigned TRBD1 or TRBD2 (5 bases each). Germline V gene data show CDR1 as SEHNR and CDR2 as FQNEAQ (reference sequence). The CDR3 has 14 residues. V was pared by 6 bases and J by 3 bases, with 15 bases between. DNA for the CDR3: TGTGCCAGCAGTCCCACCGGGGCCCGCTACGAGCAGTACTTC. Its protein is CASSPTGARYEQYF.

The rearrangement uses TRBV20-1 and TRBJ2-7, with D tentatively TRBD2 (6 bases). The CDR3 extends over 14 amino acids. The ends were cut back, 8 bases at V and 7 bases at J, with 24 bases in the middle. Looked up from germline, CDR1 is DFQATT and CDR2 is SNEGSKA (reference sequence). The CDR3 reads CSPLRAGTGYEQYF. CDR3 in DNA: TGCAGTCCTCTCCGGGCGGGAACCGGTTATGAGCAGTACTTC.

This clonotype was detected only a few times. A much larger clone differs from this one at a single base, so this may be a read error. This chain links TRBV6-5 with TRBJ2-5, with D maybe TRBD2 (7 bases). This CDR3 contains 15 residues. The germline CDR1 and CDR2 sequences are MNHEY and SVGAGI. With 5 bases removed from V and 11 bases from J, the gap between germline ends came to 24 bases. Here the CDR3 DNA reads TGTGCCAGCAGTCTCGCGGGCCCGGGGGGCAATGAGCAGTACTTC. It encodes CASSLAGPGGNEQYF.

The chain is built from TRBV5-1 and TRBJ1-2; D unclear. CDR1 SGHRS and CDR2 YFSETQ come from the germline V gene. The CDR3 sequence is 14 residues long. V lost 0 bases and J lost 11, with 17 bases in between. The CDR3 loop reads CASSLERGPGLYTF. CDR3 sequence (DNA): TGCGCCAGCAGCTTGGAGCGAGGTCCAGGACTTTACACCTTC.